The 14 T cell receptor beta chains below all came from one sample that was sequenced in a study of T-cell reconstitution after alpha-beta-depleted transplantation in children. Unique molecular identifiers were built into the TCRbeta library. TCRdb re-called the PCR reads with MiXCR, one entry per CDR3 protein. The sample holds 140,000 or so distinct CDR3 sequences, 8% to 10% seen once. The material was PBMCs, mostly from graft donor cells, obtained 180 days after TCRalphabeta/CD19-depleted stem cell transplant. The receptor source for this set is a female patient younger than 10 who had a stem cell transplant for congenital amegakaryocytic thrombocytopenia, so the T cells may come from the graft donor.

Details on this clonotype: This could be a read error, since a much larger clone is one nucleotide away. The gene calls are TRBV28 and TRBJ1-2; the D gene is possibly TRBD1 (6 bases). Per the germline V gene, CDR1 is MDHEN and CDR2 is SYDVKM. The CDR3 contains 12 residues. CDR3 DNA sequence: TGTTCCAGCAGTTCCAACAGGGTTGGCTACACCTTC. Its translation is CSSSSNRVGYTF.

In its sample, this clonotype was seen many times. The V gene is TRBV7-9, the J gene TRBJ2-1; D is possibly TRBD2 (6 bases). V shed 5 bases and J shed 9 bases, with 20 bases lying between them. Per the germline V gene, CDR1 is SEHNR and CDR2 is FQNEAQ (reference sequence). The CDR3 is made up of 15 amino acids. CDR3 sequence reads: CASSPKASSEIEQFF. In nucleotides, the CDR3 is TGTGCCAGCAGCCCAAAGGCGTCTAGCGAGATTGAGCAGTTCTTC.

The sample holds many counts of this clonotype. The CDR3 loop is CASSLSLGSGQYF. CDR3 nucleotides: TGTGCCAGCAGTTTAAGTCTAGGGTCAGGGCAGTATTTT. This chain connects TRBV28 to TRBJ2-3; D remains ambiguous. Per the germline V gene, CDR1 is MDHEN and CDR2 is SYDVKM. Between the trimmed V and J ends, which lost 2 bases and 11 bases, there was a span of 14 bases. The CDR3 has 13 amino acids.

This clonotype was seen at least ten times. The J gene is TRBJ2-5, the V gene TRBV7-2, with D possibly being TRBD2 (7 bases). This CDR3 comprises 14 residues. Trimming took 6 bases from V and 6 from J, leaving 17 bases between them. From germline, CDR1 is SGHTA and CDR2 FQGNSA. The CDR3 loop reads CASRPPGGRKTQYF. The CDR3 coding sequence is TGTGCCAGCAGGCCCCCGGGGGGCCGAAAGACCCAGTACTTC.

There are many counts of this clonotype. This sequence joins TRBV4-2 and TRBJ1-5, with 9 bases aligning to TRBD1. Germline loops: CDR1 LGHNA, CDR2 YNFKEQ. V gave up 8 bases and J gave up 3 bases; unmatched junction bases: 8. CDR3 length: 15 amino acids. The CDR3 DNA reads as TGTGCCAGCCGTCCGGGACAGGGTGACAATCAGCCCCAGCATTTT. Its translation: CASRPGQGDNQPQHF.

This clonotype was found many times. The gene calls are TRBV12-3 or TRBV12-4 and TRBJ2-4; 11 bases are a match to TRBD2. Losses at the gene ends were 0 bases for V and 7 bases for J; bases not matched to a gene: 5. This CDR3 is built from 16 residues. The CDR3 here is CASSLARSSGRNIQYF. CDR3 in DNA: TGTGCCAGCAGTTTAGCTAGGTCTAGCGGGAGGAACATTCAGTACTTC.

This clonotype came up many times. This rearrangement joins TRBV12-3 or TRBV12-4 to TRBJ1-2, with D tentatively TRBD1 (6 bases). Trimming took 3 bases from V and 5 from J, leaving 16 bases between them. The CDR3 covers 15 residues. CDR3: CASSFAGTITYGYTF. CDR3 nucleotides: TGTGCCAGCAGTTTCGCCGGGACAATTACGTATGGCTACACCTTC.

This clonotype was recorded a few times. The V and J genes are TRBV3-1 and TRBJ2-6; 9 nucleotides agree with TRBD1. CDR1 is LGHDT and CDR2 is YNNKEL in the germline V gene (reference sequence). After removal of 4 bases from V and 4 bases from J, the junction contained 5 bases not matched to a gene. The CDR3 has 16 amino acids. In DNA form, the CDR3 reads TGTGCCAGCAGCCTACAGGGGGCTGGGGGGGCCAACGTCCTGACTTTC. Translated: CASSLQGAGGANVLTF.

This clonotype was seen repeatedly, ten times or more. The rearrangement joins TRBV5-1 to TRBJ2-3; D call uncertain. V shed 4 bases and J shed 2 bases, with 5 bases lying between them. In germline, CDR1 is SGHRS, CDR2 YFSETQ. This CDR3 has 12 residues. In DNA form, the CDR3 reads TGCGCCAGCAGCCTTCCCACAGATACGCAGTATTTT. It translates to CASSLPTDTQYF.

There are many counts of this clonotype. The J gene is TRBJ2-1, the V gene TRBV28; tentative D call: TRBD2 (6 bases). Germline loops: CDR1 MDHEN, CDR2 SYDVKM. V was shortened by 4 bases and J by 5 bases, with 12 bases between the two germline ends. This CDR3 comprises 14 residues. CDR3 protein: CASSSGGTDNEQFF. CDR3 in DNA: TGTGCCAGCAGTTCTGGCGGGACTGACAATGAGCAGTTCTTC.

Many counts were recorded for this clonotype. The CDR3 DNA reads as TGTGCCAGCAGTCGCCAGCTAGCGGGAAAGAACACCGGGGAGCTGTTTTTT. Its translation: CASSRQLAGKNTGELFF. The chain couples TRBV12-3 or TRBV12-4 to TRBJ2-2; 9 nucleotides line up with TRBD2. This CDR3 is 17 amino acids long. The V segment lost 5 bases and the J segment 1 base; nucleotides outside the gene matches: 8.

This clonotype has a count of ten or more. The chain has TRBV7-2 and TRBJ2-7; 7 nucleotides match TRBD2. J was trimmed by 0 bases and V by 1 base; bases with no gene match: 6. This CDR3 is built from 16 residues. CDR1 is SGHTA, CDR2 FQGNSA, per germline. CDR3 DNA: TGTGCCAGCAGCTTAGAGCCGCGGGGGAGCTCCTACGAGCAGTACTTC. This codes for CASSLEPRGSSYEQYF.

The V gene is TRBV10-1, the J gene TRBJ1-2; D gene uncertain. This CDR3 has 13 residues. Germline CDR1 WNHNN, CDR2 SYGVQD (reference sequence). Trimming took 5 bases from V and 8 from J, leaving 15 bases between them. In nucleotides, the CDR3 is TGCGCCAGCAGTCTAGAACGCCTAGGAGGCTACACCTTC. Protein: CASSLERLGGYTF.

This clonotype was seen just once. A much larger clone lies one base from this, so it may be a read error. The rearrangement links TRBV28 to TRBJ2-1; 11 bases are shared with TRBD2. Germline-derived CDR1 and CDR2 are MDHEN and SYDVKM. The CDR3 has 14 residues. CDR3 in amino acids: CASLAGGPVNDQFF. CDR3 coding DNA: TGTGCCAGTTTAGCGGGAGGGCCGGTCAATGACCAGTTCTTC. Full variable domain (missing parts from reference TRBV28 and TRBJ2-1): DVKVTQSSRYLVKRTGEKVFLECVQDMDHENMFWYRQDPGLGLRLIYFSYDVKMKEKGDIPEGYSVSREKKERFSLILESASTNQTSMYLCASLAGGPVNDQFFGPGTRLTVL.